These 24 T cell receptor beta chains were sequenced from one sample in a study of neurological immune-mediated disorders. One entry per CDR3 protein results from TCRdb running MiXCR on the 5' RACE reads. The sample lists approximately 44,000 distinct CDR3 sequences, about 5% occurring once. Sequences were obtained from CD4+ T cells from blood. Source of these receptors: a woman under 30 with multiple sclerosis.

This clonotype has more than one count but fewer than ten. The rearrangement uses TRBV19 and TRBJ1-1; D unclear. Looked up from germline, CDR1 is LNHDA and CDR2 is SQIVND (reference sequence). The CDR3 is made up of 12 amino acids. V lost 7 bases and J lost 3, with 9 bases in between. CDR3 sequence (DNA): TGTGCCAGTACCATGGGGTACACTGAAGCTTTCTTT. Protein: CASTMGYTEAFF.

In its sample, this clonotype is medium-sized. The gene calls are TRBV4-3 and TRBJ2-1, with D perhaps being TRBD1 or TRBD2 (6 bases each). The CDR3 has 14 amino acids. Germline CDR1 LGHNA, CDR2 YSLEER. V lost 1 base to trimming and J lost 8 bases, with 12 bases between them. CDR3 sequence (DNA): TGCGCCAGCAGCCAAGGTCACAGGGAGGATGAGCAGTTCTTC. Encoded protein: CASSQGHREDEQFF.

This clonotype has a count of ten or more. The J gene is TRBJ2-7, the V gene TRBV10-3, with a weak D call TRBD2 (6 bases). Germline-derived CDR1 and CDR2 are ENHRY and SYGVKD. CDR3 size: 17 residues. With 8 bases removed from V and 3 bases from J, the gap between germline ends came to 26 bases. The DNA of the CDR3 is TGTGCCATCGGGGGGTCCGTCCTTGGCCGGCGGGTCTACGAGCAGTACTTC. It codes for CAIGGSVLGRRVYEQYF.

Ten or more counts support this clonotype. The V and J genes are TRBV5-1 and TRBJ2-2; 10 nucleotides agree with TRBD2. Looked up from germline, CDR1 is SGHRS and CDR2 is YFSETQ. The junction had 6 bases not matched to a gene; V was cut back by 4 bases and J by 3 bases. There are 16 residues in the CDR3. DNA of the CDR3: TGCGCCAGCAGCCCATGGACTAGCGGAGACACCGGGGAGCTGTTTTTT. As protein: CASSPWTSGDTGELFF.

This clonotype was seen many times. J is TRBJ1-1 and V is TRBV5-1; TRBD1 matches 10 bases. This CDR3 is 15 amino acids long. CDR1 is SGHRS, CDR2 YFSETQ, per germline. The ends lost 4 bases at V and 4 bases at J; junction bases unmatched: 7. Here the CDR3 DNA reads TGCGCCAGCAGCGGTCCGGGACAGGGGTTCACTGAAGCTTTCTTT. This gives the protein CASSGPGQGFTEAFF.

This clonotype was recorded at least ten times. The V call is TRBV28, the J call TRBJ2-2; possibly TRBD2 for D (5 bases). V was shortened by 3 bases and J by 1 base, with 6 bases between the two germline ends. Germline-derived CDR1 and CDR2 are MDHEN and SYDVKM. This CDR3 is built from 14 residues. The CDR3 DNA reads TGTGCCAGCAGTTTCGGAGGGAACACCGGGGAGCTGTTTTTT. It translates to CASSFGGNTGELFF.

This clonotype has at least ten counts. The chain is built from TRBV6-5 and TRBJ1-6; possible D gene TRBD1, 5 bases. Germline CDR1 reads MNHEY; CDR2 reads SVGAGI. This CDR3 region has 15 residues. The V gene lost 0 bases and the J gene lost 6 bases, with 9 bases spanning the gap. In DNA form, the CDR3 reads TGTGCCAGCAGTTACTCTATCCAGGGTAATTCACCCCTCCACTTT. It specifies CASSYSIQGNSPLHF.

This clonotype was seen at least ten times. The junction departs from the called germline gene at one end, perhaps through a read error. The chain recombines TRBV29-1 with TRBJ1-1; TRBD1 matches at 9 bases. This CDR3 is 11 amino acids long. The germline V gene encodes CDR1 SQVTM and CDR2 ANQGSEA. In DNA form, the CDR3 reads TGCAGCGTTGAACACGAGGGACAGGGACTCTTT. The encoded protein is CSVEHEGQGLF.

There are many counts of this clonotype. CDR3 sequence: CASSSYPGPNTEAFF. CDR3 DNA: TGTGCCAGCAGCTCCTACCCAGGTCCTAACACTGAAGCTTTCTTT. The V and J genes are TRBV3-1 and TRBJ1-1; no reliable D call. Trimming cost V 5 bases and J 2 bases, with 15 bases left between them. CDR1 is LGHDT, CDR2 YNNKEL, per germline (reference sequence). This CDR3 region has 15 residues.

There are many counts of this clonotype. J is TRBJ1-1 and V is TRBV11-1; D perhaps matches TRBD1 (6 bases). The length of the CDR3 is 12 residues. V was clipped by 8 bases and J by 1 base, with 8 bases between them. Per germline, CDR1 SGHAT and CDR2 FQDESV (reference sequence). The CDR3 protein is CASGGQNTEAFF. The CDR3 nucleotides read TGTGCCAGCGGGGGGCAGAACACTGAAGCTTTCTTT.

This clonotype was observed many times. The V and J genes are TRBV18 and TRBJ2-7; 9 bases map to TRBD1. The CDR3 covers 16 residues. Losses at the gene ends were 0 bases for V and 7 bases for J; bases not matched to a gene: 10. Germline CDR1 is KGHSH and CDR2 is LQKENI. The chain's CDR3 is CASSPPLGQGVLEQYF. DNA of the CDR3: TGTGCCAGCTCACCACCTTTGGGACAGGGTGTTCTGGAGCAGTACTTC.

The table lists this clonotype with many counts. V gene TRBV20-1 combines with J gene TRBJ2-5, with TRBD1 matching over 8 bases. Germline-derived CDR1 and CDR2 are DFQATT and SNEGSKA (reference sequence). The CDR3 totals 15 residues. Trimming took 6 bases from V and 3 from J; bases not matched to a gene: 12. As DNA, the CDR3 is TGCAGTGCCCCCCCGATCTTGACAGGGGAAGAGACCCAGTACTTC. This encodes CSAPPILTGEETQYF.

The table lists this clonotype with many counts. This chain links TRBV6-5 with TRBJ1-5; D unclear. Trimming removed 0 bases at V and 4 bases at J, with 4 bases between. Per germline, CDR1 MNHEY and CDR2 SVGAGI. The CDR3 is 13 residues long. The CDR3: CASSYSYNQPQHF. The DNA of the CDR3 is TGTGCCAGCAGTTACTCCTATAATCAGCCCCAGCATTTT.

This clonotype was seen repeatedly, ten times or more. This CDR3 is CASNYQAGYNYGYTF. DNA of the CDR3: TGTGCCAGCAACTATCAGGCAGGGTATAACTATGGCTACACCTTC. This chain links TRBV12-3 or TRBV12-4 with TRBJ1-2; a weak D match, TRBD1 (5 bases). The CDR3 spans 15 residues. Trimming stripped 7 bases from V and 1 base from J, with 16 bases between.

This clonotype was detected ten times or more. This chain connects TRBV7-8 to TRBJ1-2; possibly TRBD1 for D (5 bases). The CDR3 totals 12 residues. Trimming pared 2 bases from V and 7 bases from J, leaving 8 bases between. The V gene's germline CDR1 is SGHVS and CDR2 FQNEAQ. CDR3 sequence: CASSLPGSGYTF. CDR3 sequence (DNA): TGTGCCAGCAGCTTACCAGGGAGTGGCTACACCTTC.

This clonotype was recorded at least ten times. CDR3 bases: TGCAGTGCTCCCAGAGGGACATTCTCCTACAATGAGCAGTTCTTC. Its protein product is CSAPRGTFSYNEQFF. The J gene is TRBJ2-1, the V gene TRBV20-1, with TRBD1 as a possible D gene (6 bases). Per the germline V gene, CDR1 is DFQATT and CDR2 is SNEGSKA (reference sequence). Trimming pared 5 bases from V and 0 bases from J, leaving 14 bases between. The CDR3 runs to 15 residues.

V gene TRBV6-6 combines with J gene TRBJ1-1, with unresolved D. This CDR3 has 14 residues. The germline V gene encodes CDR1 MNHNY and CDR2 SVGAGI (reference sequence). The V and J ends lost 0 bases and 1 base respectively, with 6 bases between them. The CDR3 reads CASSYSLENTEAFF. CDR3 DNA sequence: TGTGCCAGCAGTTACTCTCTGGAGAACACTGAAGCTTTCTTT.

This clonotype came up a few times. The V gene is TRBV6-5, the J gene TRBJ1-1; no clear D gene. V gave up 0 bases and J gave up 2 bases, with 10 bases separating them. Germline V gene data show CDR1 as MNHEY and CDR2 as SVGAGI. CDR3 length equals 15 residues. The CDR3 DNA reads TGTGCCAGCAGTTACTCTAAGGACGGTAACACTGAAGCTTTCTTT. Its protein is CASSYSKDGNTEAFF.

The CDR3 nucleotides read TGCAGTGCTAGAGATCTCTTCGGAGGGGCGCACTATGGCTACACCTTC. The encoded protein is CSARDLFGGAHYGYTF. The rearrangement links TRBV20-1 to TRBJ1-2; TRBD1 is a possible D gene (5 bases). CDR1 is DFQATT and CDR2 is SNEGSKA in the germline V gene (reference sequence). This CDR3 contains 16 residues. Deletions cut 0 bases from V and 3 bases from J, with 17 bases between.

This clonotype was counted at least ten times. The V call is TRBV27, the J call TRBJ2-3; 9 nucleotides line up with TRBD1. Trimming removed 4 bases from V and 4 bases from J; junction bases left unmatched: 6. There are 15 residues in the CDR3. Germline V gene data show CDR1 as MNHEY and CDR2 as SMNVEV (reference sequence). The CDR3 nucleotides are TGTGCCAGCAGTTCCGGGACAGGGATCCCAGATACGCAGTATTTT. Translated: CASSSGTGIPDTQYF.

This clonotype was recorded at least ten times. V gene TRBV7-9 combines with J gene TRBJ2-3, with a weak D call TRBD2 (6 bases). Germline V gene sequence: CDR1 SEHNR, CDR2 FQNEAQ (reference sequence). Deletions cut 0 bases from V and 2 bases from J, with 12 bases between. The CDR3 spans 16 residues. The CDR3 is CASSLAELADTDTQYF. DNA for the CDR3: TGTGCCAGCAGCTTAGCGGAACTAGCAGACACAGATACGCAGTATTTT.

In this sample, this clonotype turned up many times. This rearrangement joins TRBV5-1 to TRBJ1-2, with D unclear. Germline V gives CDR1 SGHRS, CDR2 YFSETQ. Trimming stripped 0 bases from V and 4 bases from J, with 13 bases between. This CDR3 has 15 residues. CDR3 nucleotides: TGCGCCAGCAGCTTGGAGCCCCAACGGAGCTATGGCTACACCTTC. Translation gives CASSLEPQRSYGYTF.

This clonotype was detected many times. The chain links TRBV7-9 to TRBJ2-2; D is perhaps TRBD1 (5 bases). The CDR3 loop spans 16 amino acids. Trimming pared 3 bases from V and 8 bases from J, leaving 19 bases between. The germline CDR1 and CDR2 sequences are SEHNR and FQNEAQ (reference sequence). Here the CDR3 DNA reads TGTGCCAGCAGCTTGGGGCCGATGATATCTACGGGGGAGCTGTTTTTT. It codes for CASSLGPMISTGELFF.

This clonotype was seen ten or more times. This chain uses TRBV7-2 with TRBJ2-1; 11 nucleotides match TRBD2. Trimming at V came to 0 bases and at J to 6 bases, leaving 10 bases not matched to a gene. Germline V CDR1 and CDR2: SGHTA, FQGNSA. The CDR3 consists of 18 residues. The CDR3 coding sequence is TGTGCCAGCAGCTTAGCCTCCGTTTTAGCGGGGGGGCTCAATGAGCAGTTCTTC. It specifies CASSLASVLAGGLNEQFF.